Described below is a single T cell receptor beta chain sequence and its context. The antigen is undetermined. V was trimmed by 0 bases and J by 2 bases, leaving 6 bases between them. Germline CDR1 reads MGHRA; CDR2 reads YSYEKL. The CDR3 covers 14 residues. This sample was taken from a study of T cell responses to AZD1222 COVID-19 vaccine. Study-wide findings and caveats: The CD4 TCRs associated with vaccination extended across spike and predominated at 160-218 and 743-854.

Sequencing used immunoSEQ multiplex PCR; TCRdb keeps in-frame clones, though not all of them. Among about 180,000 clones listed, 90% to 95% were seen once. This sample comprised peripheral blood, obtained 28 days after the second dose of the MenACWY control vaccine. The clonotype comes from an adult who received the MenACWY meningococcal vaccine as a control. The chain uses TRBV4-1 and TRBJ2-3, with unresolved D. CDR3 loop: CASSQEWPTDTQYF. The CDR3 DNA reads as TGCGCCAGCAGCCAAGAGTGGCCCACAGATACGCAGTATTTT.